Listed here are 15 T cell receptor beta chains from one sample, sequenced in a study of identical twins. TCRdb passed the 5' RACE reads through MiXCR, listing each CDR3 protein once. The table lists around 370,000 distinct CDR3 sequences, around 9% of them singletons, with 8% to 9.5% in the top ten. Source material: naive T cells sorted from blood. These receptors all come from a woman in her 50s in good health.

V gene TRBV7-9 combines with J gene TRBJ2-3, with TRBD2 matching 13 bases. CDR3 length: 17 residues. V shed 3 bases and J 6 bases; nucleotides not matched to a gene: 9. Germline loops: CDR1 SEHNR, CDR2 FQNEAQ (reference sequence). The CDR3 coding sequence is TGTGCCAGCAGCTTCGGGACTAGCGGGACCACCGGTGATACGCAGTATTTT. This encodes CASSFGTSGTTGDTQYF.

This sequence joins TRBV5-1 and TRBJ1-2; maybe TRBD1 (5 bases). Germline CDR1 and CDR2: SGHRS and YFSETQ. V was cut by 0 bases and J by 8 bases, with 11 bases left in between. CDR3 length: 13 amino acids. Written as DNA, the CDR3 is TGCGCCAGCAGCTTGGCCCACGACAGAGGCTACACCTTC. This translates into CASSLAHDRGYTF.

This clonotype appeared a few times. The chain is built from TRBV12-3 or TRBV12-4 and TRBJ1-4; TRBD1 might be the D (6 bases). This CDR3 has 14 amino acids. Trimming removed 4 bases from V and 8 bases from J, with 14 bases in between. CDR3 sequence: CASSSGEVEEKLFF. Written as DNA, the CDR3 is TGTGCCAGCAGTTCAGGGGAAGTCGAAGAAAAACTGTTTTTT.

This chain connects TRBV18 to TRBJ2-1; possibly TRBD2 for D (6 bases). Trimming shortened V by 6 bases and J by 5 bases, and 23 bases separated the two germline ends. The CDR3 totals 17 residues. Germline loops: CDR1 KGHSH, CDR2 LQKENI. CDR3 DNA sequence: TGTGCCAGCTCGCAGACTAGGAATGTAAGAGGGAACAATGAGCAGTTCTTC. Translation: CASSQTRNVRGNNEQFF.

This clonotype has only a few counts. J is TRBJ2-7 and V is TRBV14, with 11 bases identical to TRBD1. The V and J ends lost 4 bases and 2 bases, in that order; junction bases with no gene match: 1. Germline V gene lookup returns CDR1 SGHDN and CDR2 FVKESK. There are 14 residues in the CDR3. The CDR3 reads CASSRTGGTYEQYF. The CDR3 region has the DNA TGTGCCAGCAGCCGGACAGGGGGCACCTACGAGCAGTACTTC.

This clonotype was detected only a few times. The V and J genes are TRBV7-9 and TRBJ2-2; 11 bases align to TRBD2. Germline V gene sequence: CDR1 SEHNR, CDR2 FQNEAQ (reference sequence). V dropped 5 bases and J dropped 1; count of bases not matched to a gene: 9. This CDR3 is 18 amino acids long. This CDR3 reads CASSLIGGLAENTGELFF. In DNA form, the CDR3 reads TGTGCCAGCAGCCTCATAGGGGGACTAGCGGAGAACACCGGGGAGCTGTTTTTT.

This clonotype was seen a handful of times. V and J are TRBV7-2 and TRBJ2-2; TRBD2 matches at 10 bases. Trimming at V came to 4 bases and at J to 4 bases, leaving 6 bases not matched to a gene. The CDR3 has 16 residues. Germline CDR1 reads SGHTA; CDR2 reads FQGNSA. The CDR3 nucleotides read TGTGCCAGCAGCTCTGCTAGCGGGAGCTCCACCGGGGAGCTGTTTTTT. Translation: CASSSASGSSTGELFF.

In regard to this clonotype: One end of the junction is discordant with germline, which a read error may explain. The gene calls are TRBV4-1 and TRBJ1-2; D possibly corresponds to TRBD1 (5 bases). CDR1 MGHRA and CDR2 YSYEKL come from the germline V gene. The CDR3 length is 16 residues. The CDR3 nucleotides are TGCGCCAGCAGCCAAGTGGGCGGGGCCCCTAACTATGGCTACCCCTTC. Translated: CASSQVGGAPNYGYPF.

This clonotype occurred a few times. The chain is built from TRBV25-1 and TRBJ2-5, with 9 bases matching TRBD2. The CDR3 totals 14 residues. The V and J ends lost 6 bases and 5 bases, in that order; junction bases with no gene match: 7. Germline loops: CDR1 MGHDK, CDR2 SYGVNS. The CDR3 reads CASSVLAGSETQYF. CDR3 nucleotide sequence: TGTGCCAGCAGCGTCCTAGCGGGATCCGAGACCCAGTACTTC.

This clonotype was seen repeatedly, ten times or more. This chain uses TRBV12-3 or TRBV12-4 with TRBJ2-4; D possibly corresponds to TRBD1 (7 bases). This CDR3 has 16 amino acids. Trimming took 6 bases from V and 2 from J, leaving 17 bases between them. The CDR3 region is CASSRRGAGTKNIQYF. CDR3 nucleotides: TGTGCCAGCAGCCGCAGGGGGGCTGGGACCAAAAACATTCAGTACTTC.

This clonotype was detected only a few times. The chain carries TRBV12-5 and TRBJ2-1, with a weak D call TRBD2 (5 bases). V was shortened by 7 bases and J by 5 bases, with 15 bases between the two germline ends. The CDR3 has 14 residues. From germline, CDR1 is LGHNT and CDR2 FRNRAP. The CDR3 loop is CASALRLTDNEQFF. The CDR3 DNA follows: TGTGCTAGTGCACTCCGACTAACCGACAATGAGCAGTTCTTC.

V and J are TRBV19 and TRBJ2-1, with D hard to call. This CDR3 contains 11 residues. Germline lookup yields CDR1 LNHDA and CDR2 SQIVND (reference sequence). Trimming pared 4 bases from V and 8 bases from J, leaving 6 bases between. CDR3 nucleotides: TGTGCCAGTAGTAGGTACTATGAGCAGTTCTTC. It codes for CASSRYYEQFF.

In this sample, this clonotype turned up many times. The CDR3 nucleotides read TGTGCCAGCTTTTATCTAGCGGGAGGCGGGAAGACCCAGTACTTC. This codes for CASFYLAGGGKTQYF. V gene TRBV7-8 combines with J gene TRBJ2-5; 11 nucleotides match TRBD2. Germline V CDR1 and CDR2: SGHVS, FQNEAQ. Trimming at V came to 8 bases and at J to 6 bases, leaving 11 bases not matched to a gene. The CDR3 contains 15 residues.

This clonotype appeared a few times. The chain is built from TRBV6-1 and TRBJ2-7; D gene unclear. This CDR3 has 12 amino acids. From germline, CDR1 is MNHNS and CDR2 SASEGT. V dropped 7 bases and J dropped 0 bases, with 7 bases sitting between them. The CDR3 here is CASTQPSYEQYV. CDR3 nucleotide sequence: TGTGCCAGCACCCAGCCCTCCTACGAGCAGTACGTC.

This clonotype was counted a few times. The chain is built from TRBV6-5 and TRBJ2-2; D possibly corresponds to TRBD2 (7 bases). Germline V gene sequence: CDR1 MNHEY, CDR2 SVGAGI. The CDR3 has 14 amino acids. V lost 6 bases and J lost 4, with 12 bases in between. The CDR3 reads CASRRGRSTGELFF. The CDR3 region has the DNA TGTGCCAGCAGGCGGGGGCGCAGCACCGGGGAGCTGTTTTTT.